These T cell receptor beta chains were read from a single sample in a study of a mutant IDH1 vaccine in newly diagnosed glioma. Profiling relied on immunoSEQ multiplex PCR, and the TCRdb table lists in-frame clones only, not all of them. The sample records more than 80,000 clones, 80% to 90% being singletons. Here the sequenced sample was PBMCs, taken from a glioma patient treated with radiotherapy, temozolomide or both. The receptors derive from a woman between 45 and 65 years old with glioma. CDR3s include the opening cysteine and the closing phenylalanine or tryptophan. The D gene is left open where the match is weak. Expanded clones are given a class, and other clones once, few, many or no size at all.

- TRBJ2-2 - TRBV7-2 CASSSIRGGELFF TGTGCCAGCAGCTCCATACGTGGCGGGGAGCTGTTTTTT
- TRBJ2-7 once TRBV18 CASSLPGQGRYEQYF TGTGCCAGCTCATTACCGGGACAAGGCCGTTACGAGCAGTACTTC
- TRBJ1-4 - TRBV6-1 CASSEVTGRINEKLFF TGTGCCAGCAGTGAAGTAACGGGACGTATTAATGAAAAACTGTTTTTT
- TRBJ1-1 few TRBV6-1 CASARGNTEAFF TGTGCCAGCGCTAGGGGGAACACTGAAGCTTTCTTT
- TRBJ2-7 - TRBV27 CARRGTEGTYEQYF TGTGCCCGACGGGGGACTGAAGGGACCTACGAGCAGTACTTC
- TRBJ1-2 - TRBV19 CASSAGSNYGYTF TGTGCCAGTAGTGCCGGTTCTAACTATGGCTACACCTTC
- TRBJ1-1 once TRBV10-2 CASRIRSVNTEAFF TGCGCCAGCAGAATTAGAAGCGTGAACACTGAAGCTTTCTTT
TRBD1 TRBJ1-5 - TRBV7-2 CASSLQGGNQPQHF TGTGCCAGCAGTTTACAGGGGGGCAATCAGCCCCAGCATTTT
TRBD1 TRBJ2-1 - TRBV5-4 CASSSQMRGQYNEQFF TGTGCCAGCAGCAGTCAGATGAGGGGACAGTACAATGAGCAGTTCTTC
- TRBJ1-2 - TRBV4-2 CASSLSPGQGDYGYTF TGTGCCAGCAGCTTATCTCCGGGGCAAGGGGACTATGGCTACACCTTC
TRBD1 TRBJ2-7 - TRBV5-6 CASSLQGDTPNEQYF TGTGCCAGCAGCCTCCAGGGGGATACTCCTAACGAGCAGTACTTC
- TRBJ1-5 once TRBV27 CASSLRQPNQPQHF TGTGCCAGCAGTTTGAGACAGCCCAATCAGCCCCAGCATTTT
- TRBJ1-4 - TRBV2 CASSQAGVNEKLFF TGTGCCAGCAGCCAAGCTGGAGTTAATGAAAAACTGTTTTTT
- TRBJ2-2 - TRBV7-9 CASSAYRDHTGELFF TGTGCCAGCAGTGCATACCGGGACCACACCGGGGAGCTGTTTTTT
TRBD2 TRBJ2-5 - TRBV5-1 CASSLGGGKQETQYF TGCGCCAGCAGTCTCGGGGGGGGGAAACAAGAGACCCAGTACTTC
TRBD2 TRBJ2-3 - TRBV5-5 CASSLGGGVGSDTQYF TGTGCCAGCAGCTTGGGGGGGGGTGTGGGTTCGGATACGCAGTATTTT
- TRBJ2-7 - TRBV11-2 CASSPRYAQYF TGTGCCAGCAGCCCCCGGTATGCGCAGTACTTC
- TRBJ1-1 - TRBV27 CASKKGQLNTEAFF TGTGCCAGCAAAAAAGGACAGCTGAACACTGAAGCTTTCTTT
- TRBJ1-1 - TRBV30 CAWSVLGAEAFF TGTGCCTGGAGTGTATTGGGTGCTGAAGCTTTCTTT
- TRBJ2-7 once TRBV19 CASSVGSSYEQYF TGTGCCAGTAGTGTCGGGAGCTCCTACGAGCAGTACTTC
- TRBJ1-1 - TRBV5-4 CASSAMSSLRNTEAFF TGTGCCAGCAGTGCGATGTCGTCCCTTAGGAACACTGAAGCTTTCTTT
- TRBJ1-3 - TRBV4-3 CASSQDSAGFSGNTIYF TGCGCCAGCAGCCAAGATTCGGCAGGGTTCTCTGGAAACACCATATATTTT
- TRBJ2-5 - TRBV9 CASSVEGALQETQYF TGTGCCAGCAGCGTAGAGGGAGCCCTCCAAGAGACCCAGTACTTC
TRBD1 TRBJ1-1 - TRBV25-1 CASSAGQGKGTEAFF TGTGCCAGCAGTGCCGGACAGGGGAAGGGCACTGAAGCTTTCTTT
TRBD1 TRBJ1-3 few TRBV30 CAWSVGQGANTIYF TGTGCCTGGAGTGTCGGGCAGGGGGCTAACACCATATATTTT
TRBD1 TRBJ1-1 few TRBV4-1 CASSQAGDRDMNTEAFF TGCGCCAGCAGCCAAGCCGGGGACAGAGACATGAACACTGAAGCTTTCTTT
- TRBJ1-1 - TRBV14 CASSQGWRPGITEAFF TGTGCCAGCAGCCAAGGATGGAGGCCGGGGATCACTGAAGCTTTCTTT
- TRBJ2-7 - TRBV7-9 CASSAREGPGGRPYEQYF TGTGCCAGCAGCGCGAGGGAGGGGCCAGGGGGCCGCCCCTACGAGCAGTACTTC
- TRBJ2-7 - TRBV11-1 CASSGTRSSYEQYF TGTGCCAGCAGCGGGACAAGGAGCTCCTACGAGCAGTACTTC
- TRBJ2-7 - TRBV5-1 CASSSGQTRSYEQYF TGCGCCAGCAGCTCTGGCCAGACCCGCTCCTACGAGCAGTACTTC
- TRBJ1-6 few TRBV5-1 CASSRSGEDSPLHF TGCGCCAGCAGCCGGTCTGGGGAGGATTCACCCCTCCACTTT
TRBD1 TRBJ2-7 - TRBV10-3 CATRDREPTSSQYF TGTGCCACCAGAGACAGGGAGCCTACGAGCAGTCAGTACTTC
- TRBJ1-2 - TRBV7-8 CASTRSGNYGYTF TGTGCCAGCACCAGATCCGGGAACTATGGCTACACCTTC
TRBD1 TRBJ2-1 - TRBV6-5 CASRPPTGSEQFF TGTGCCAGCAGACCCCCGACAGGGAGCGAGCAGTTCTTC
- TRBJ2-1 - TRBV10-3 CAISEKGNEQFF TGTGCCATCAGTGAGAAGGGCAATGAGCAGTTCTTC
- TRBJ2-5 - TRBV5-1 CASSQGNEETQYF TGCGCCAGCAGCCAAGGGAACGAAGAGACCCAGTACTTC
- TRBJ1-2 - TRBV6-1 CASSDPRTVRGYTF TGTGCCAGCAGTGACCCGCGGACAGTGCGAGGCTACACCTTC
- TRBJ1-1 - TRBV29-1 CSVEDTVNTEAFF TGCAGCGTTGAAGATACGGTGAACACTGAAGCTTTCTTT
- TRBJ1-1 - TRBV29-1 CSVKTLVLKAEAFF TGCAGCGTTAAAACATTAGTCCTGAAGGCTGAAGCTTTCTTT
- TRBJ1-5 - TRBV9 CASSPSESNQPQHF TGTGCCAGCAGCCCTTCGGAGAGCAATCAGCCCCAGCATTTT
- TRBJ1-2 - TRBV5-1 CASSLSRTRDGYTF TGCGCCAGCAGCTTGTCACGTACAAGGGATGGCTACACCTTC
TRBD2 TRBJ2-7 - TRBV7-6 CASSPGGAGYEQYF TGTGCCAGCAGCCCGGGAGGCGCGGGGTACGAGCAGTACTTC
- TRBJ1-1 - TRBV10-3 CAISDPGTEAFF TGTGCCATCAGTGACCCCGGCACTGAAGCTTTCTTT
- TRBJ1-1 - TRBV7-2 CASSSQGGSTEAFF TGTGCCAGCAGTTCTCAAGGGGGAAGCACTGAAGCTTTCTTT
- TRBJ2-7 - TRBV2 CASSEAVGSYEQYF TGTGCCAGCAGTGAAGCGGTAGGATCCTACGAGCAGTACTTC
TRBD1 TRBJ2-5 - TRBV5-1 CASKALTGTGERETQYF TGCGCCAGCAAAGCCCTTACCGGGACAGGGGAGAGAGAGACCCAGTACTTC
- TRBJ1-1 - TRBV7-8 CASSPISGWLNLGAFF TGTGCCAGCAGCCCCATCTCAGGGTGGTTGAACCTCGGAGCTTTCTTT
- TRBJ1-6 - TRBV5-1 CASSVDPNSPLHF TGCGCCAGCAGCGTCGACCCTAATTCACCCCTCCACTTT
TRBD1 TRBJ1-2 - TRBV4-1 CASSQTGTAISGNGYTF TGCGCCAGTAGCCAGACAGGGACAGCTATTTCCGGGAATGGCTACACCTTC
TRBD2 TRBJ2-5 - TRBV5-1 CASSITGSGEQETQYF TGCGCCAGCTCCATAACGGGAAGCGGGGAGCAAGAGACCCAGTACTTC
- TRBJ1-3 - TRBV11-3 CASSYLTNSGNTIYF TGTGCCAGCAGCTATCTGACAAACTCTGGAAACACCATATATTTT
- TRBJ2-2 - TRBV19 CASSIGAGRYSHTGELFF TGTGCCAGTAGTATAGGGGCAGGGCGATACAGTCATACCGGGGAGCTGTTTTTT
TRBD1 TRBJ1-1 - TRBV18 CASSTRQGTEAFF TGTGCCAGCTCAACAAGACAGGGCACTGAAGCTTTCTTT
- TRBJ1-1 - TRBV18 CASSVVGGGNTEAFF TGTGCCAGCTCAGTTGTTGGGGGCGGGAACACTGAAGCTTTCTTT
- TRBJ2-6 - TRBV5-6 CASSWRSGANVLTF TGTGCCAGCAGCTGGAGGTCTGGGGCCAACGTCCTGACTTTC
TRBD1 TRBJ1-2 few TRBV5-1 CASSLLGQGDGYTF TGCGCCAGCAGCTTGCTGGGACAGGGGGACGGCTACACCTTC
- TRBJ1-5 - TRBV5-1 CASSLGLSGNQPQHF TGCGCCAGCAGCTTAGGGTTATCGGGCAATCAGCCCCAGCATTTT